What follows is one TCR beta chain and its context. Its antigen is unidentified. This entry comes from a study of brain T cells in children with intractable seizures. TCRdb's table, derived via immunoSEQ multiplex PCR, lists solely in-frame clones and lacks some. The table records about 80,000 clones, under 95% of them present only once. Findings of the study overall: Patients' HCMV serostatus was unknown; virus specificity rests on CDR3 similarity alone.

Trimming cost V 2 bases and J 0 bases, with 5 bases left between them. The germline V gene encodes CDR1 MNHEY and CDR2 SVGEGT. This CDR3 contains 14 residues. The chain recombines TRBV6-2 or TRBV6-3 with TRBJ1-5; D is unclear. This TCR was sampled from a girl aged 2-9 years with Rasmussen encephalitis and intractable seizures. The specimen comprised peripheral blood, sampled at surgery. CDR3 DNA: TGTGCCAGCAGTTACGGGCATAGCAATCAGCCCCAGCATTTT. Encoded protein: CASSYGHSNQPQHF.